The T cell receptor (beta chain) described here comes from a study of metastatic and nonmetastatic thyroid tumors. Study background: Repertoire comparisons spanned blood and tumor or nodule tissue from malignant and benign thyroid patients.

There are 13 residues in the CDR3. CDR1 is MNHEY and CDR2 is SMNVEV in the germline V gene (reference sequence). Before thyroid surgery, none of the patients had received any treatment. This clone appeared many times. A much more abundant neighbour one base away suggests this may be a read error. In the original processing: The authors used CDR3 differences across clinicopathological groups to build a distant-metastasis classifier for papillary thyroid cancer. TCRdb redid the clone calls on the PCR reads using MiXCR. For this entry, the V and J calls and clone size follow TCRdb and not the study's own pipeline. This sample carries tens of thousands of clones, about 15% of them seen once, and the ten largest clones take roughly 3.2%.

The gene calls are TRBV27 and TRBJ2-7; possible D gene TRBD2, 5 bases. The sample consisted of blood. The sequence came from a female donor with papillary thyroid cancer or a benign thyroid nodule (not recorded which). Some clones in this sample may be carry-over from other donors' samples. CDR3: CASSLGSVYGQYF. The CDR3 DNA is TGTGCCAGCAGTTTAGGTAGCGTTTACGGGCAGTACTTC.